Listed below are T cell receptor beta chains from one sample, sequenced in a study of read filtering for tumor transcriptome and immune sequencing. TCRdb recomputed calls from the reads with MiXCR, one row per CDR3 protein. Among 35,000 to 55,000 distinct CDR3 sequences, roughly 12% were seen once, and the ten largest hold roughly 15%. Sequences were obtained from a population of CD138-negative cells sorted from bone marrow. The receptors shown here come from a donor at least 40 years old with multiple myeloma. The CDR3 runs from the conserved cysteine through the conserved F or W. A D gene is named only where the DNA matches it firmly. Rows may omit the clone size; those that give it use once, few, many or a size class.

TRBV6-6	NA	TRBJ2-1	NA	CASRRGGSYNEQFF	TGTGCCAGCAGGAGAGGCGGCTCCTACAATGAGCAGTTCTTC
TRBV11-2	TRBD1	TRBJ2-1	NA	CASGSPRTTGAGYDEQFF	TGTGCCAGCGGCTCACCTCGAACTACAGGGGCAGGGTACGATGAGCAGTTCTTC
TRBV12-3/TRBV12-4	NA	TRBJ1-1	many	CASNLGPNTEAFF	TGTGCCAGCAACCTGGGGCCGAACACTGAAGCTTTCTTT
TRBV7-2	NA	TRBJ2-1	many	CASTYLGLGSSGEQFF	TGTGCCAGCACCTACCTGGGACTCGGAAGTTCGGGTGAGCAGTTCTTC
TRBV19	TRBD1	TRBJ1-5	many	CASSPRTGGNQPQHF	TGTGCCAGTAGTCCCCGGACAGGGGGCAATCAGCCCCAGCATTTT
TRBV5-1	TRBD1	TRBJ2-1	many	CASSVAAGTGNEQFF	TGCGCCAGCAGCGTGGCGGCCGGGACAGGGAATGAGCAGTTCTTC
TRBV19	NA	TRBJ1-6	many	CASRTYSDNSPLHF	TGTGCCAGTAGGACATACAGTGATAATTCACCCCTCCACTTT
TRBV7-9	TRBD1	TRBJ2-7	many	CASSIGTGGNEQYF	TGTGCCAGCAGCATCGGGACAGGGGGCAACGAGCAGTACTTC
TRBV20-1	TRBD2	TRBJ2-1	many	CSARGGSGRNEQFF	TGCAGTGCTAGAGGGGGTAGCGGGAGGAATGAGCAGTTCTTC
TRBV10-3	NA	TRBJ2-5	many	CAISGNTAGRTQETQYF	TGTGCCATCAGTGGCAATACGGCGGGACGGACTCAAGAGACCCAGTACTTC
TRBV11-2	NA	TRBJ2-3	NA	CASSYGTQSTDTQYF	TGTGCCAGCAGCTACGGGACGCAGAGCACAGATACGCAGTATTTT
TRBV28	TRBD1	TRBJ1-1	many	CASRAGGLNTEAFF	TGTGCCAGCAGGGCAGGGGGCCTGAACACTGAAGCCTTCTTT
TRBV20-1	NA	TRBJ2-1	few	CSARGNNEQFF	TGCAGTGCTAGGGGCAACAATGAGCAGTTCTTC